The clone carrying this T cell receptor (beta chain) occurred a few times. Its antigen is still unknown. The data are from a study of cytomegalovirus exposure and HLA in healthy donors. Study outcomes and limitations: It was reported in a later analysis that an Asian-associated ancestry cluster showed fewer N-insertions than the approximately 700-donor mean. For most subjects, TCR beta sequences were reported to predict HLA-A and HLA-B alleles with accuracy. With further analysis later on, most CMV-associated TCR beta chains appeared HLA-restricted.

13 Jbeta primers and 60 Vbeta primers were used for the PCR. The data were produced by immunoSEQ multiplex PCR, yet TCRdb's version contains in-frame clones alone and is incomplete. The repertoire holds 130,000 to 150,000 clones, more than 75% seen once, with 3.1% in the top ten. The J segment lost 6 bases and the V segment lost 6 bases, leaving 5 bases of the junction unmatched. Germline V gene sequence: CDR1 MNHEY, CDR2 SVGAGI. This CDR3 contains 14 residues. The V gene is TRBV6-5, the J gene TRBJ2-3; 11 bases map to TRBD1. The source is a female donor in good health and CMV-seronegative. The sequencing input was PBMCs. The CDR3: CASRSGTGGDTQYF. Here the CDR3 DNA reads TGTGCCAGCAGGTCCGGGACAGGGGGGGATACGCAGTATTTT.